The rows below give T cell receptor beta chains drawn from one sample of a study of blood T cell repertoires in COVID-19. The protocol was immunoSEQ multiplex PCR, while the TCRdb copy is restricted to in-frame clones and leaves out a portion. The data show about 90,000 clones, approximately 86% seen once. The material sequenced was peripheral blood. These receptors all stem from a male donor with acute or convalescent COVID-19. Each CDR3 is given with its conserved first and last residue. A D gene is named only where the DNA matches it firmly. Some rows mark clone size as missing; the rest say once, few, many or name a class of expanded clone.

V	J	size	D	CDR3	DNA
TRBV6-1	TRBJ2-7	.	.	CASSEHSSYEQYF	TGTGCCAGCAGTGAGCACAGCTCCTACGAGCAGTACTTC
TRBV20-1	TRBJ1-1	.	.	CSAHGGGITFF	TGCAGCGCTCACGGCGGGGGGATAACTTTCTTT
TRBV7-8	TRBJ1-5	.	TRBD1	CASSARTGRDQPQHF	TGTGCCAGCAGCGCGCGGACAGGGAGGGATCAGCCCCAGCATTTT
TRBV29-1	TRBJ2-1	.	.	CSVLWGEDNVYNEQFF	TGCAGCGTCTTATGGGGGGAGGACAACGTCTACAATGAGCAGTTCTTC
TRBV7-9	TRBJ2-5	.	.	CASSAGGAETQYF	TGTGCCAGCAGCGCTGGGGGGGCGGAGACCCAGTACTTC
TRBV7-9	TRBJ2-7	once	TRBD2	CASSLALSGGAPEQYF	TGTGCCAGCAGCTTAGCCCTCAGCGGGGGGGCCCCCGAGCAGTACTTC
TRBV5-1	TRBJ2-2	.	.	CASSSYTGPLIREGTGELFF	TGCGCCAGCAGCTCGTATACCGGACCCCTTATCCGGGAAGGCACCGGGGAGCTGTTTTTT
TRBV30	TRBJ1-1	.	.	CAGGTGMNTEAFF	TGTGCCGGCGGGACGGGAATGAACACTGAAGCTTTCTTT
TRBV3-1/TRBV3-2	TRBJ1-2	few	.	CASSQVRGTGGYGYTF	TGTGCCAGCAGCCAAGTCCGGGGAACGGGCGGGTATGGCTACACCTTC
TRBV27	TRBJ2-3	.	TRBD2	CASSPRGAGAYTDTQYF	TGTGCCAGCAGTCCCCGCGGAGCGGGGGCTTACACAGATACGCAGTATTTT